Shown below are 5 T cell receptor beta chains from a single sample sequenced in a study of blood T cell repertoires in COVID-19. Libraries were prepared by immunoSEQ multiplex PCR; TCRdb keeps only in-frame clonotypes and omits some of them. The sample comprises about 240,000 clones, about 73% of which are singletons, and approximately 3.2% rests with the top ten. Sample: peripheral blood. These receptors all stem from a woman older than 75 with acute or convalescent COVID-19.

The CDR3 nucleotides read TGTGCCAGCAGTTTAAAAGGGGACATATTAACCGGGGAGCTGTTTTTT. Encoded protein: CASSLKGDILTGELFF. The V gene is TRBV27, the J gene TRBJ2-2, with a possible D match to TRBD1 (6 bases). The V and J ends lost 2 bases and 5 bases respectively, with 15 bases between them. This CDR3 contains 16 residues. CDR1 MNHEY and CDR2 SMNVEV come from the germline V gene (reference sequence).

This clone was seen more than once but under ten times. This rearrangement joins TRBV3-1 (or the pseudogene TRBV3-2) to TRBJ1-4; D might be TRBD1 (5 bases). Germline CDR1 LGHDT, CDR2 YNNKEL (reference sequence). The CDR3 runs to 14 residues. Trimming pared 4 bases from V and 8 bases from J, leaving 14 bases between. CDR3 protein: CASSPRGMEEKLFF. The CDR3 DNA reads TGTGCCAGCAGCCCAAGGGGAATGGAGGAAAAACTGTTTTTT.

There are a few counts of this clone. Different DNA sequences within this sample yield the same CDR3. This sequence joins TRBV27 and TRBJ2-1; 9 bases align to TRBD2. From germline, CDR1 is MNHEY and CDR2 SMNVEV (reference sequence). With 3 bases clipped from V and 3 bases from J, the junction kept 3 bases outside the gene matches. The length of the CDR3 is 15 residues. The CDR3 is CASSFASGVYNEQFF. In DNA form, the CDR3 reads TGTGCCAGCAGTTTTGCTAGCGGGGTCTACAATGAGCAGTTCTTC.

The rearrangement uses TRBV11-3 and TRBJ1-5, with D uncertain. Trimming removed 5 bases at V and 3 bases at J, with 11 bases between. The CDR3 is made up of 14 amino acids. The germline V gene encodes CDR1 SGHNT and CDR2 YENEEA. The CDR3 DNA sequence: TGTGCCAGCAGCGTACGGTGCCCCAATCAGCCCCAGCATTTT. It translates to CASSVRCPNQPQHF. Looking up the rest from reference TRBV11-3 and TRBJ1-5 gives the full variable domain: EAGVVQSPRYKIIEKKQPVAFWCNPISGHNTLYWYLQNLGQGPELLIRYENEEAVDDSQLPKDRFSAERLKGVDSTLKIQPAELGDSAVYLCASSVRCPNQPQHFGDGTRLSIL.

The chain carries TRBV5-6 and TRBJ2-1; 12 bases fit TRBD1. CDR3 length equals 13 residues. Germline CDR1 SGHDT, CDR2 YYEEEE. The V gene end was trimmed by 8 bases and the J gene end by 12 bases; junction bases not matched to a gene: 9. CDR3 nucleotides: TGTGCCAGTAACCGGGACAGGGGGCAGGGGCAGTTCTTC. It encodes CASNRDRGQGQFF.